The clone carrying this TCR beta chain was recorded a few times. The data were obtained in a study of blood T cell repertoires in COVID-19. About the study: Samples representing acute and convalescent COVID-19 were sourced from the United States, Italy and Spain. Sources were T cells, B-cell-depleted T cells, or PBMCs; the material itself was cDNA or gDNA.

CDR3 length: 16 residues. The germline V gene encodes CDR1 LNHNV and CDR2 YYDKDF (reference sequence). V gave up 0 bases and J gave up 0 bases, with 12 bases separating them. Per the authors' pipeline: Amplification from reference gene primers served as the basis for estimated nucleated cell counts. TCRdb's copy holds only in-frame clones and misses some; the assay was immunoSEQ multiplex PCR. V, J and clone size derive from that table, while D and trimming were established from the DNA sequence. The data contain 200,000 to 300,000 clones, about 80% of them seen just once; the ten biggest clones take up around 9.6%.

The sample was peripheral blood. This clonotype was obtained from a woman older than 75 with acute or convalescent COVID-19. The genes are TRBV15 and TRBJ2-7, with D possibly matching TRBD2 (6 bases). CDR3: CATSRDGQDYSYEQYF. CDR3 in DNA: TGTGCCACCAGCAGAGATGGGCAGGACTACTCCTACGAGCAGTACTTC.